The 9 T cell receptor beta chains below come from one sample, sequenced in a study of OX40 agonist ivuxolimab in advanced cancers. The assay was immunoSEQ multiplex PCR, and TCRdb's table has in-frame clones only and misses some. Of approximately 69,000 clones listed, approximately 80% were seen once; the top ten hold 5.5% to 6%. The specimen was CD4+ or CD8+ T cells sorted from blood, collected in a trial of the OX40 agonist ivuxolimab. The receptors come from an adult with an advanced solid tumor such as melanoma, head and neck, liver or kidney cancer.

The chain carries TRBV28 and TRBJ2-1; 16 bases are a match to TRBD2. The CDR3 is 19 amino acids. Per the germline V gene, CDR1 is MDHEN and CDR2 is SYDVKM. Trimming at V came to 6 bases and at J to 0 bases, leaving 8 bases not matched to a gene. The CDR3 spells CASSRSGLAGGSSYNEQFF. CDR3 coding DNA: TGTGCCAGCAGCCGATCGGGACTAGCGGGGGGGAGCTCCTACAATGAGCAGTTCTTC.

This clone has more than one count but fewer than ten. This chain connects TRBV5-4 to TRBJ2-3; D not resolved. The germline V and J ends were trimmed by 2 bases and 1 base, with 8 bases remaining between them. The germline V gene has CDR1 SGHNT and CDR2 YYREEE (reference sequence). This CDR3 has 14 amino acids. The CDR3 loop is CASSLGRGTDTQYF. The CDR3 bases are TGTGCCAGCAGCTTAGGCCGGGGCACAGATACGCAGTATTTT.

V and J are TRBV30 and TRBJ1-1, with D tentatively TRBD1 (6 bases). Germline values: CDR1 GTSNPN, CDR2 SVGIG (reference sequence). The CDR3 spans 17 residues. V lost 3 bases to trimming and J lost 3 bases, with 23 bases between them. The CDR3 sequence: CAWSPRGMPGGDTEAFF. CDR3 nucleotide sequence: TGTGCCTGGAGCCCAAGGGGGATGCCGGGTGGGGACACTGAAGCTTTCTTT.

The V call is TRBV7-9, the J call TRBJ2-5; the match to TRBD1 covers 7 bases. J was trimmed by 4 bases and V by 0 bases; bases with no gene match: 2. Germline V lookup: CDR1 SEHNR, CDR2 FQNEAQ (reference sequence). The CDR3 is 14 amino acids. Here the CDR3 reads CASSLAGGGETQYF. The CDR3 DNA reads TGTGCCAGCAGCTTAGCAGGGGGCGGAGAGACCCAGTACTTC.

The chain couples TRBV28 to TRBJ2-7, with D uncertain. V was trimmed by 8 bases and J by 5 bases, leaving 13 bases between them. The germline V gene encodes CDR1 MDHEN and CDR2 SYDVKM. The length of the CDR3 is 12 residues. CDR3: CASGEDPDEQYF. In DNA form, the CDR3 reads TGTGCCAGCGGAGAGGACCCCGACGAGCAGTACTTC.

V usage is TRBV6-1 and J usage is TRBJ1-4, with D possibly being TRBD1 (5 bases). In germline, CDR1 is MNHNS, CDR2 SASEGT. Trimming shortened V by 7 bases and J by 7 bases, and 16 bases separated the two germline ends. The CDR3 loop spans 14 amino acids. The CDR3 DNA is TGTGCCAGCATGAGGGGCTCAACGGGTGAAAAACTGTTTTTT. Amino acids: CASMRGSTGEKLFF.

This clone was seen a handful of times. The chain uses TRBV7-2 and TRBJ1-5; D ambiguous. Germline lookup yields CDR1 SGHTA and CDR2 FQGNSA. The CDR3 is 14 residues long. Trimming left V 2 bases short and J 4 bases short, with 9 bases between. CDR3 nucleotides: TGTGCCAGCAGCTTAACCCGAGGGAATCAGCCCCAGCATTTT. Encoded protein: CASSLTRGNQPQHF. Together with reference TRBV7-2 and TRBJ1-5, the CDR3 gives the full variable domain: GAGVSQSPSNKVTEKGKDVELRCDPISGHTALYWYRQSLGQGLEFLIYFQGNSAPDKSGLPSDRFSAERTGGSVSTLTIQRTQQEDSAVYLCASSLTRGNQPQHFGDGTRLSIL.

The chain has TRBV2 and TRBJ2-5, with 9 bases identical to TRBD2. J lost 10 bases, V lost 6 bases, and 9 bases had no gene match. CDR1 is SNHLY, CDR2 FYNNEI, per germline. The CDR3 has 13 amino acids. The CDR3 region is CASSLGGRVGQYF. The CDR3 DNA follows: TGTGCCAGCAGCTTAGGCGGGAGGGTCGGCCAGTACTTC.

This chain links TRBV6-5 with TRBJ1-5; TRBD1 matches 8 bases. The CDR3 totals 14 residues. The germline V gene encodes CDR1 MNHEY and CDR2 SVGAGI. Unmatched junction bases numbered 7, after V lost 6 bases and J lost 6 bases. CDR3 bases: TGTGCCAGCAGCTCGGACAGGGAAGGTCAGCCCCAGCATTTT. Its translation is CASSSDREGQPQHF.